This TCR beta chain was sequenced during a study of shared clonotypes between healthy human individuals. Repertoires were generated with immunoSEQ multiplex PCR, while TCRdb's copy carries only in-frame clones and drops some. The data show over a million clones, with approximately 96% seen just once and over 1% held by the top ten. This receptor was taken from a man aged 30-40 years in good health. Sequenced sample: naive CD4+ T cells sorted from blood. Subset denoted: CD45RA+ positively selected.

In DNA, the CDR3 is TGTGCCAGCAGCCAAGATTTTAATCAGCCCCAGCATTTT. Translating gives CASSQDFNQPQHF. The V and J genes are TRBV14 and TRBJ1-5; D gene uncertain. The CDR3 has 13 amino acids. Germline V gives CDR1 SGHDN, CDR2 FVKESK. V was shortened by 0 bases and J by 4 bases, with 4 bases between the two germline ends.